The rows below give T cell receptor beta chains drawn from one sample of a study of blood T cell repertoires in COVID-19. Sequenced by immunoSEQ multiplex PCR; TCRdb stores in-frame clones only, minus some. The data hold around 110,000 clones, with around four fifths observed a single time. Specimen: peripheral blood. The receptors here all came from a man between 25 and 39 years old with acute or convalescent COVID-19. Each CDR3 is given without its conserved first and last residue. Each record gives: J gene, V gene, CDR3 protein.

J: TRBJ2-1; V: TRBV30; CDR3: ACQEYNEQF
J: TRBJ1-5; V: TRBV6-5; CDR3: ASMQGPLGNQPQH
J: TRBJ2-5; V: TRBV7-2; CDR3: ASSLGTPQETQY
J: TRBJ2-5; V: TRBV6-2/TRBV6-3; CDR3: ASSYSEEETQY
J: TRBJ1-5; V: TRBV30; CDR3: AWSVAGGQPQH
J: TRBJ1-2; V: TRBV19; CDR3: ASKRTGGNYGYT
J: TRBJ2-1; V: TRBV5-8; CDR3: ASSSAPSGGWYNEQF
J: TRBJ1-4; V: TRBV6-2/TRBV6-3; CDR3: ASSYRDSRTNEKLF
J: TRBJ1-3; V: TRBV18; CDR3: ASSPLRLSRSGNTIY
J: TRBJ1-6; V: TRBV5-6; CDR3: ASSAGDRNSPLH
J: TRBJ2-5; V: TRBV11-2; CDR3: ASSLLRLGFGEETQY
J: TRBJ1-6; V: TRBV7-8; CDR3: ASTQGGGNSPLH
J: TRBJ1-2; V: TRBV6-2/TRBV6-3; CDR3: ASSFTGTGNYGYT
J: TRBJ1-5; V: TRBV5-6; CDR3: ASSLRGHSNQPQH
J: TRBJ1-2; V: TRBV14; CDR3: ASSRAGTGHYGYT
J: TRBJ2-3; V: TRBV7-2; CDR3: ASSLATSGGAPTQY
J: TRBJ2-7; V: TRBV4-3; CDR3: ASSPDGLRDYEQY
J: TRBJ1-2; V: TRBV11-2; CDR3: ASSLFQAIYGYT
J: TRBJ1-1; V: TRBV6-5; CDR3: ASSYKIGDTEAF
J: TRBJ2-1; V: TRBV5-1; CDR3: ASQLTGTGVGSGRGEQF
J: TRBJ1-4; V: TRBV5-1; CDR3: ASGYREPDEKLF
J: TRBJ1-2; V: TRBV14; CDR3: ASSQSRGHGYT
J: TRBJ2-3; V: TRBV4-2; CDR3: ASSHRGTSEGDTQY
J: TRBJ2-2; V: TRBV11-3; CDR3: ASSSRSNTGELF
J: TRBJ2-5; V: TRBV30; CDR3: AWSKGTSGSTGETQY
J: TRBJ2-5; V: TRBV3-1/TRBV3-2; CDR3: ASSPRGRRGRFQETQY
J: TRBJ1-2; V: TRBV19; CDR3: ASSREVYYGYT
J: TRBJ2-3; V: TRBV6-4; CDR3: ASSPQVGTDTQY
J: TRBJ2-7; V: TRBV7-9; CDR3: ASSLDSSYEQY
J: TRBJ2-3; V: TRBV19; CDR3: ASSISPGGRADTQY
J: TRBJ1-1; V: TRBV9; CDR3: ASSVGGMNTEAF
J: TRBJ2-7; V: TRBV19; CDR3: ASSAGTGLYEQY
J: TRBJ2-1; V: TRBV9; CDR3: ASSGGSGLYNEQF
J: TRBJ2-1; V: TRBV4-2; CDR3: ASSRPSGNEQF
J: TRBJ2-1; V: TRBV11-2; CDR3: ASSPGGGVAYNEQF
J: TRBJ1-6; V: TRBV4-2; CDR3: ASRQRKPGSPLH
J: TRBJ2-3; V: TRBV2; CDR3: ASSDQGAWDTQY